This record covers a single TCR beta chain. This clonotype was seen more than once but under ten times. Its target antigen remains unknown. There are no base qualities to consult, and no much larger clone falls within one base. These data are taken from a study of low-dose radiotherapy and immunotherapy resistance in tumors (dated by TCRdb to between 2020 and 2023). The study in broad terms: In Cohort 1, each fraction delivered 0.5 Gy every 2 weeks, and the prescribed total PTV dose was 6.5 Gy. To make first-strand cDNA, Superscript III was used along with a set of TRAV- and TRBV-specific primers so that both the TCRalpha and TCRbeta chains were covered. Patients took aspirin 300 mg orally once daily for four cycles, starting on cycle 1 day 1. Every two weeks, patients got intravenous cyclophosphamide at 200 mg/m2, given one day ahead of each radiation and immunotherapy administration. The translational analysis covered eight patients: three from the first dose cohort and the first five from the second dose cohort. Nivolumab was administered intravenously as a 240 mg flat dose every two weeks, and ipilimumab was administered intravenously at 1 mg/kg every six weeks. The trial did not randomize participants into treatment groups. In Cohort 2, 1 Gy per fraction was delivered every two weeks, for a total of 13 Gy over 26 weeks.

Counted from cysteine to phenylalanine, this CDR3 has 16 amino acids. CDR3 DNA only is kept here, 48 bases in frame from base 1. V drops 2 bases and J drops 0 bases, leaving 13 bases in between. CDR1 and CDR2 (LGHNA, YNFKEQ) derive from the germline V gene. The time point label here, explained by the study, means: after trial treatment. The treatment or condition label here, explained by the study, means: LDRT plus nivolumab, ipilimumab, low-dose cyclophosphamide and aspirin (RACIN trial). Donors were enrolled in RACIN, a single-arm phase I dose-escalation trial in which nivolumab, ipilimumab, aspirin, low-dose cyclophosphamide and low-dose radiotherapy were combined. Patients were eligible if they had advanced solid tumors that were TIL-negative. These reads were obtained on an Illumina HiSeq 2500. TCRs were amplified with Phusion for 15 to 20 PCR cycles, with a constant-region primer paired with the adapter attached to the V primers. The isolated mRNA was amplified using the MessageAmp II aRNA Amplification Kit, with in vitro transcription performed for 15 to 20 hours at 37 degrees C. The Dynabeads mRNA DIRECT Purification Kit was used to isolate mRNA for TCR sequencing. Indexed Illumina adapters were added in a second Phusion PCR of roughly 26 cycles, after which AMPure XP beads were used to purify the products. In the source study's methods: Custom Perl scripts pooled TCR sequences encoding the same protein, removed out-of-frame sequences and computed each clonotype's abundance. TCR sequences supported by only a single read were excluded from analysis. Among the metrics used to describe the repertoires were Shannon entropy, Gini index, clonality, richness, and the frequency of TCRs shared between repertoires. TCRdb handled the public reads itself, with Q25 trimming in fastp and clone calling in MiXCR, and kept productive beta chains. CDR3 protein sequences are deduplicated, and each keeps its most common genes and DNA. TCRdb, not the original authors, processed these V and J calls. The sample records roughly 50,000 distinct CDR3 sequences, roughly 33% of which are singletons. The ten largest clones take up roughly 8% of the sample.

The rearrangement combines TRBV4-2 with TRBJ1-1; the D gene is perhaps TRBD1, from 6 matching bases. This clonotype was obtained from a male donor with rectosigmoid adenocarcinoma. This material consisted of PBMCs, taken after low-dose radiotherapy plus immunotherapy. The CDR3 here reads CASSQPQGRLNTEAFF. DNA sequence: TGTGCCAGCAGCCAACCACAGGGCAGGTTGAACACTGAAGCTTTCTTT.